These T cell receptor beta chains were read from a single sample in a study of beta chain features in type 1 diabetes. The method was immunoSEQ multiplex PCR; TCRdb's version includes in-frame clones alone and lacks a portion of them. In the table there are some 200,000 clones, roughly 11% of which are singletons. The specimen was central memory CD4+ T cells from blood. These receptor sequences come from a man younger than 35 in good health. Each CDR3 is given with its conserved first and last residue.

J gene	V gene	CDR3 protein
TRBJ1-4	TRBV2	CASRSLGAGPEKLFF
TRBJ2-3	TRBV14	CASSQESRASGLFTDTQYF
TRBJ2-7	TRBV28	CASSPISGSSYEQYF
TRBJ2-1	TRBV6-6	CASSKQGGEQFF
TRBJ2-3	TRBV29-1	CSGAGTGGSDTQYF
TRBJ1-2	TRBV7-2	CASNAVHGYTF
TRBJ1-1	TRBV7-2	CASSPRRGRIAEAFF
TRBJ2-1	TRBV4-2	CASSQDPSGRAYTEQFF
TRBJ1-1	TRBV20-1	CSASGGREAFF
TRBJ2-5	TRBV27	CASGDAGTETQYF
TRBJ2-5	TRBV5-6	CASSLPSGGQETQYF
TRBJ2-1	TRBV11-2	CASSLGSRVNEQFF
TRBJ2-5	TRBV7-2	CASSPRTSLGETQYF
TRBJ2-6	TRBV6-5	CASSYFGANVLTF
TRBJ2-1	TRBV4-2	CASSQAGSGSSYNEQFF
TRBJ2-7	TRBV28	CASSFGTGGRYEQYF
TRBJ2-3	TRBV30	CAWSKVAGRDTQYF
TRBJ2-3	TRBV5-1	CASSQGDPRTDTQYF
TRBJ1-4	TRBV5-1	CASSLDPGQGKLFF